The sequence of this T cell receptor beta chain was determined in a study of patients and donors after allogeneic stem cell transplantation. This clonotype was picked up many times. Using its own MiXCR run on the RT-PCR reads, TCRdb lists one record per CDR3 protein. The sample contains 400,000 to 500,000 distinct CDR3 sequences, roughly 17% of which appear only once. Germline V gives CDR1 SGHRS, CDR2 YFSETQ. This CDR3 region has 15 residues. V was pared by 4 bases and J by 0 bases, with 2 bases of the junction left unmatched. The sample consisted of blood, either unsorted or a sorted T cell fraction (not recorded which). This sequence originates from a human donor who was either an allogeneic HSCT recipient or a stem cell or donor lymphocyte infusion donor (not recorded which). It is not recorded whose cells these are; they may come from a transplant donor. This rearrangement joins TRBV5-1 to TRBJ2-2, with 8 bases aligning to TRBD2. The chain's CDR3 is CASSPGLANTGELFF. The CDR3 DNA reads TGCGCCAGCAGCCCGGGACTAGCGAACACCGGGGAGCTGTTTTTT.